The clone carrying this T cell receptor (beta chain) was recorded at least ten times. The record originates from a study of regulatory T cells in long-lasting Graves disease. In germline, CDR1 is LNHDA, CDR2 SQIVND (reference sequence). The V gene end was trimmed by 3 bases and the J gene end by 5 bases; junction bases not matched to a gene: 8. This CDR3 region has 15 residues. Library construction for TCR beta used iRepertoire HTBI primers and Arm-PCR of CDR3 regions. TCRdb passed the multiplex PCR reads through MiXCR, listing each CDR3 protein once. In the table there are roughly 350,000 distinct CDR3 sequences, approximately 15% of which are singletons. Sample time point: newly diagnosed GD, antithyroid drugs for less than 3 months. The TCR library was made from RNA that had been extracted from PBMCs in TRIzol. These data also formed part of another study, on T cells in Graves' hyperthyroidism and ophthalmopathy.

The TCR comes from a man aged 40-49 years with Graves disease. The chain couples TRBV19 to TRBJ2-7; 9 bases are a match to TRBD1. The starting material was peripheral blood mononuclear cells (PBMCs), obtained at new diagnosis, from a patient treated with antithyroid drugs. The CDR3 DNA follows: TGTGCCAGTAGTATGGCCGGGACAGGGTTCCACGAGCAGTACTTC. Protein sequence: CASSMAGTGFHEQYF.